This TCR beta chain originates from a study of OX40 agonist ivuxolimab in advanced cancers. In the study overall: Ivuxolimab was a fully human IgG2 agonistic monoclonal antibody targeting the costimulatory receptor OX40 (CD134). Of the roughly 54 patients in dose escalation, around 20 had hepatocellular carcinoma, about 15 had melanoma, 9 had renal cell carcinoma and 9 had head and neck cancer. Prior anti-PD-1, anti-PD-L1 or anti-CTLA-4 therapy was permitted, and 35% to 40% of dose-escalation patients had received checkpoint inhibitors. The monotherapy dose-escalation portion (N ≈ 52 patients) of the phase I ivuxolimab trial is reported in the paper. The dose-escalation cohort was almost 85% male with a mean age of about 60 years, ranging from roughly 23 to 90. Peripheral TCRbeta sequencing aimed to test whether ivuxolimab altered TCR sequence diversity and caused clonal T-cell expansion. Partial responses occurred in three dose-escalation patients, of whom one had hepatocellular carcinoma and two had cutaneous melanoma. Intravenous ivuxolimab was administered to patients every 2 weeks at six dose levels: 0.01, 0.1, 0.3, 1.5, 3 and 10 mg/kg. Points the paper makes about the study in general: At doses of 0.1 to 3.0 mg/kg, clonal expansion of both CD4+ and CD8+ T cells in blood was seen between baseline and week 6. In partial responders in the 0.1-3.0 mg/kg groups, normalized peripheral clonal expansion was found to be among the lowest, especially among CD8+ T cells. After ivuxolimab, more expanded clones were found on average in CD8+ T cells than in CD4+ T cells. Low levels of normalized T-cell clonal expansion were also seen in some patients who did not respond. Which antigens the clonally expanded peripheral T cells were specific for was not determined.

The trial excluded patients who had a history of autoimmune disease or who were on systemic immunosuppression. In every dose cohort, peripheral blood was drawn for TCR sequencing at baseline, cycle 4 day 1, and cycle 7 day 1. The samples were taken from a phase I, first-in-human, multicenter, open-label dose-escalation trial of ivuxolimab. Adults with locally advanced or metastatic melanoma, renal cell carcinoma, hepatocellular carcinoma or head and neck squamous cell carcinoma were enrolled in the trial. Before TCR sequencing, CD4+ and CD8+ T cells were separately sorted from peripheral blood. The CDR3 spans 14 residues, from the cysteine through the phenylalanine. Solely the CDR3 DNA is kept, with 42 bases framed from the first base. V gives up 8 bases and J gives up 2 bases, and the segment between their germline ends measures 11 bases. The germline V gene provides CDR1 SGHRS and CDR2 YFSETQ. For sequencing of the TCRbeta CDR3 region, genomic DNA was extracted from the sorted cells. TCRbeta CDR3 regions were sequenced using the immunoSEQ Assay. As stored in TCRdb, this immuneACCESS dataset retains in-frame rearrangements with V and J assigned. A fraction of the clones does not appear; measured against another copy, unresolved V genes explain less than half of the discrepancy, and the remainder lacks a known reason. Recorded for this sample are about 93,000 clones; around 90% of them occurred a single time. The ten largest make up 0.51% of the sample.

Comments on this clone: Its antigen remains undetermined. Per-base qualities were not stored, and no clone one base away is much larger.

The chain is encoded by TRBV5-1 joined to TRBJ2-6; the D gene remains uncertain. This TCR was sampled from an adult with an advanced solid tumor such as melanoma, head and neck, liver or kidney cancer. Sequencing used CD4+ or CD8+ T cells sorted from blood, obtained in a trial of the OX40 agonist ivuxolimab. The DNA sequence is as follows: TGCGCCAGGTCCGCAGAGCCTGGGGCCAACGTCCTGACTTTC. This translates into CARSAEPGANVLTF.